Presented here are 18 T cell receptor beta chains from one specimen sequenced in a study of shared T cell receptors in the human thymus. Method: immunoSEQ multiplex PCR; TCRdb's copy keeps in-frame clones and lacks some. The sample holds approximately 400,000 clones, more than 85% seen once. The material sequenced was thymocytes. The origin of the receptors is a human donor.

In this sample, this clone turned up once. The chain recombines TRBV6-5 with TRBJ2-7, with 10 bases matching TRBD2. CDR3 length equals 14 residues. V lost 5 bases, J lost 3 bases, and 4 bases stayed unmatched. CDR1 and CDR2 from the germline V gene are MNHEY and SVGAGI. This CDR3 is CASSKAGGGYEQYF. For the CDR3, the DNA is TGTGCCAGCAGTAAAGCGGGAGGGGGCTACGAGCAGTACTTC.

The V call is TRBV7-2, the J call TRBJ2-5; D unresolved. Germline V gene lookup returns CDR1 SGHTA and CDR2 FQGNSA. The CDR3 has 15 amino acids. V was clipped by 5 bases and J by 5 bases, with 18 bases between them. The CDR3 sequence: CASSPFPRAGETQYF. Written as DNA, the CDR3 is TGTGCCAGCAGCCCATTCCCAAGGGCCGGGGAGACCCAGTACTTC.

The chain couples TRBV7-9 to TRBJ2-1; TRBD2 matches 7 bases. Germline values: CDR1 SEHNR, CDR2 FQNEAQ (reference sequence). The CDR3 sequence is 18 residues long. The J segment lost 8 bases and the V segment lost 3 bases, leaving 19 bases of the junction unmatched. The CDR3 here is CASSLVSGRAVFGDEQFF. The CDR3 bases are TGTGCCAGCAGCTTGGTTTCGGGGAGGGCCGTATTCGGCGATGAGCAGTTCTTC.

The CDR3 sequence: CASSPVRRSSYNEQFF. In DNA, the CDR3 is TGTGCCAGCTCCCCTGTTAGGCGGAGCTCCTACAATGAGCAGTTCTTC. This chain connects TRBV18 to TRBJ2-1; D not resolved. Trimming took off 6 bases at V and 0 bases at J, with 15 bases between the two ends. This CDR3 region has 16 residues. Germline CDR1 KGHSH, CDR2 LQKENI.

The V call is TRBV5-5, the J call TRBJ2-7; possibly TRBD1 or TRBD2 for D (6 bases each). V was shortened by 2 bases and J by 2 bases, with 23 bases between the two germline ends. The CDR3 extends over 18 amino acids. Germline V gene data show CDR1 as SGHKS and CDR2 as YYEKEE (reference sequence). The CDR3 loop reads CASSFRDGGPHVPYEQYF. CDR3 coding DNA: TGTGCCAGCAGCTTTAGGGATGGGGGGCCCCACGTCCCCTACGAGCAGTACTTC.

This clone has a single count. The chain combines TRBV5-1 with TRBJ1-6; 10 bases map to TRBD1. This CDR3 contains 16 residues. The ends lost 1 base at V and 7 bases at J; junction bases unmatched: 5. Germline V gene lookup returns CDR1 SGHRS and CDR2 YFSETQ. CDR3 in DNA: TGCGCCAGCAGCTTGACCGACAGGGGGCGAAATTCACCCCTCCACTTT. It yields the protein CASSLTDRGRNSPLHF.

For the CDR3, the DNA is TGTGCCAGCAGTTGTATGGGGGGGGGCTACAATGAGCAGTTCTTC. Protein: CASSCMGGGYNEQFF. The gene calls are TRBV27 and TRBJ2-1; 7 bases align to TRBD2. Germline CDR1 and CDR2: MNHEY and SMNVEV (reference sequence). Germline trimming cut 4 bases from V and 3 bases from J; bases unmatched to any gene: 6. The CDR3 covers 15 residues.

The rearrangement links TRBV7-2 to TRBJ2-1, with 10 bases aligning to TRBD2. Germline trimming cut 2 bases from V and 1 base from J; bases unmatched to any gene: 5. Germline V gene lookup returns CDR1 SGHTA and CDR2 FQGNSA. The CDR3 is 17 residues long. The CDR3 bases are TGTGCCAGCAGCTTAAGGTCTAGCGGGGGTTCCTACAATGAGCAGTTCTTC. It specifies CASSLRSSGGSYNEQFF.

V and J are TRBV28 and TRBJ2-7; 8 bases are shared with TRBD1. V dropped 2 bases and J dropped 6; count of bases not matched to a gene: 21. Germline V gene data show CDR1 as MDHEN and CDR2 as SYDVKM. The CDR3 extends over 19 amino acids. CDR3 protein: CASSLILRTGQRAGSEQYF. CDR3 sequence (DNA): TGTGCCAGCAGTTTAATATTAAGGACAGGGCAAAGGGCCGGCTCCGAGCAGTACTTC.

The chain couples TRBV25-1 to TRBJ1-6; no reliable D call. Germline V gene sequence: CDR1 MGHDK, CDR2 SYGVNS. The CDR3 loop spans 13 amino acids. V lost 5 bases and J lost 9, with 11 bases in between. The CDR3 is CASSRQVGSPLHF. The CDR3 DNA is TGTGCCAGCAGTAGGCAGGTAGGTTCACCCCTCCACTTT.

The chain uses TRBV2 and TRBJ1-4, with D unclear. The CDR3 has 12 residues. V lost 4 bases and J lost 7, with 7 bases in between. Germline V gene data show CDR1 as SNHLY and CDR2 as FYNNEI. The DNA of the CDR3 is TGTGCCAGCAGTGTGGGGAGTGAAAAACTGTTTTTT. It encodes CASSVGSEKLFF.

The rearrangement uses TRBV6-5 and TRBJ2-1; 7 nucleotides align to TRBD2. CDR1 is MNHEY and CDR2 is SVGAGI in the germline V gene. J was trimmed by 5 bases and V by 2 bases; bases with no gene match: 6. The CDR3 runs to 15 residues. In nucleotides, the CDR3 is TGTGCCAGCAGTTACCCGAGCGGGACCCACAATGAGCAGTTCTTC. Translation: CASSYPSGTHNEQFF.

Here the CDR3 reads CASSQDRAAEAFF. CDR3 coding DNA: TGTGCCAGCAGCCAAGACAGGGCGGCTGAAGCTTTCTTT. The V gene is TRBV11-3, the J gene TRBJ1-1, with 7 bases identical to TRBD1. V lost 5 bases and J lost 6; bases outside the gene matches: 6. CDR3 size: 13 residues. In germline, CDR1 is SGHNT, CDR2 YENEEA.

The V call is TRBV19, the J call TRBJ2-1; possibly TRBD1 for D (7 bases). The CDR3 contains 13 residues. V lost 11 bases and J lost 8, with 19 bases in between. The germline CDR1 and CDR2 sequences are LNHDA and SQIVND (reference sequence). CDR3 DNA sequence: TGTGCCTGTTGTCACAGGGGAGGCGATGAGCAGTTCTTC. It codes for CACCHRGGDEQFF.

This sequence joins TRBV10-1 and TRBJ2-1, with 7 bases matching TRBD2. The germline gives CDR1 WNHNN, CDR2 SYGVQD (reference sequence). The CDR3 covers 16 residues. V dropped 8 bases and J dropped 4; count of bases not matched to a gene: 14. The CDR3 sequence is CASYKETSRIYNEQFF. Here the CDR3 DNA reads TGCGCCAGCTACAAAGAGACTAGCAGAATATACAATGAGCAGTTCTTC.

The chain joins TRBV2 to TRBJ1-2; the D is unclear. V was shortened by 0 bases and J by 4 bases, with 6 bases between the two germline ends. Looked up from germline, CDR1 is SNHLY and CDR2 is FYNNEI. The length of the CDR3 is 13 residues. The CDR3 spells CASSEADGYGYTF. The CDR3 nucleotides read TGTGCCAGCAGTGAAGCGGACGGCTATGGCTACACCTTC.

The V call is TRBV7-2, the J call TRBJ2-1, with 9 positions matching TRBD2. The junction had 7 bases not matched to a gene; V was cut back by 5 bases and J by 14 bases. This CDR3 is built from 12 residues. Germline lookup yields CDR1 SGHTA and CDR2 FQGNSA. CDR3 coding DNA: TGTGCCAGCAGCGCAATAGCGGGAGAAGAGTTCTTC. Encoded protein: CASSAIAGEEFF.

The chain uses TRBV27 and TRBJ2-1, with 9 nucleotides matching TRBD2. The germline V gene has CDR1 MNHEY and CDR2 SMNVEV (reference sequence). The CDR3 totals 14 residues. With 2 bases clipped from V and 8 bases from J, the junction kept 4 bases outside the gene matches. The CDR3 bases are TGTGCCAGCAGTTTAGCGGGAGGGATGTATGAGCAGTTCTTC. The encoded protein is CASSLAGGMYEQFF.